These 6 T cell receptor beta chains were all obtained from the same sample, sequenced in a study of blood T cell repertoires in COVID-19 (dated by TCRdb to between 2020 and 2021). The library was prepared using the immunoSEQ multiplex PCR assay. TCRdb took this table from immuneACCESS and kept in-frame rearrangements with V and J called. Such tables lack part of the clones; where checked against another copy, unresolved V genes explain under half of the gap, and the rest is unexplained. For this sample there are a few hundred thousand clones; 75% to 90% appear just once. Around 5% of the sample goes to the ten largest clones. The sample taken for sequencing was PBMCs or T cells enriched from blood (not recorded which). These TCRs come from a man aged 25-45 years who had recovered from COVID-19.

The chain employs TRBV27 and TRBJ1-2; weak D call: TRBD1 (6 bases). The germline V gene has CDR1 MNHEY and CDR2 SMNVEV (reference sequence). The germline V and J ends were trimmed by 3 bases and 7 bases, with 15 bases remaining between them. This CDR3 region has 14 residues. The CDR3 here is CASSFRRGALGYTF. For the CDR3, the DNA is TGTGCCAGCAGTTTCCGCCGGGGGGCTCTTGGCTACACCTTC.

This chain links TRBV19 with TRBJ1-1; D not certain. Trimming took off 3 bases at V and 4 bases at J, with 15 bases between the two ends. This CDR3 region has 15 residues. CDR1 and CDR2 from the germline V gene are LNHDA and SQIVND (reference sequence). CDR3 DNA: TGTGCCAGTAGTATGAGGAGGCAGGTCGGCACTGAAGCTTTCTTT. Its protein is CASSMRRQVGTEAFF.

The CDR3 region has the DNA TGTGCCAGCAGACCACACCGGGACTATGGCTACACCTTC. As protein: CASRPHRDYGYTF. The V call is TRBV12-3 or TRBV12-4, the J call TRBJ1-2, with no clear D. This CDR3 has 13 residues. Trimming left V 6 bases short and J 3 bases short, with 11 bases between.

V is TRBV9 and J is TRBJ2-5; tentative D call: TRBD1 (5 bases). Germline loops: CDR1 SGDLS, CDR2 YYNGEE. This CDR3 contains 13 residues. Trimming cost V 2 bases and J 3 bases, with 8 bases left between them. CDR3 DNA: TGTGCCAGCAGCGTCCGACAGAAAGAGACCCAGTACTTC. This gives the protein CASSVRQKETQYF.

In DNA form, the CDR3 reads TGTGCCAGCAGTAGAGGAAGGGAAAAACTGTTTTTT. Translating gives CASSRGREKLFF. The chain links TRBV28 to TRBJ1-4; D is undetermined. Trimming removed 5 bases from V and 8 bases from J, with 9 bases in between. Germline CDR1 is MDHEN and CDR2 is SYDVKM. The CDR3 is 12 residues long.

The chain recombines TRBV10-3 with TRBJ2-1, with 15 bases lining up with TRBD2. Germline V gene data show CDR1 as ENHRY and CDR2 as SYGVKD. The length of the CDR3 is 15 residues. V was pared by 4 bases and J by 10 bases, with 5 bases of the junction left unmatched. CDR3 sequence: CAISGTSGGAEEQFF. Here the CDR3 DNA reads TGTGCCATCAGTGGGACTAGCGGGGGGGCGGAGGAGCAGTTCTTC.